The clone carrying this T cell receptor beta chain was detected many times. Its antigen is unidentified. The data were taken from a study of HIV-infected patients and healthy controls. Study-level results: HIV-infected patients shared fewer CDR3 sequences between individuals than healthy controls.

Whole blood was used without fractionation, so all unsorted peripheral T cells were included. cDNA was made from 500 ng RNA using alpha and beta constant primers. Using multiplexing indices, alpha and beta chain libraries were generated apart by chain-specific third strand synthesis. MiXCR, applied by TCRdb to the 5' RACE reads, yields one record per CDR3 protein. The sample has some 9,000 distinct CDR3 sequences, approximately 8% seen once. The receptor's source is an adult with HIV infection. The donor label of this sample is uncertain. The material sequenced was blood, taken before antiretroviral therapy.

CDR3: CASSQRTGLMYGYTF. The CDR3 DNA reads as TGCGCCAGCAGCCAACGGACAGGGTTAATGTATGGCTACACCTTC. This sequence joins TRBV4-1 and TRBJ1-2; 8 bases are a match to TRBD1. V trimming: 2 bases; J trimming: 5 bases; junction bases outside the gene matches: 7. The germline CDR1 and CDR2 sequences are MGHRA and YSYEKL. This CDR3 comprises 15 residues.